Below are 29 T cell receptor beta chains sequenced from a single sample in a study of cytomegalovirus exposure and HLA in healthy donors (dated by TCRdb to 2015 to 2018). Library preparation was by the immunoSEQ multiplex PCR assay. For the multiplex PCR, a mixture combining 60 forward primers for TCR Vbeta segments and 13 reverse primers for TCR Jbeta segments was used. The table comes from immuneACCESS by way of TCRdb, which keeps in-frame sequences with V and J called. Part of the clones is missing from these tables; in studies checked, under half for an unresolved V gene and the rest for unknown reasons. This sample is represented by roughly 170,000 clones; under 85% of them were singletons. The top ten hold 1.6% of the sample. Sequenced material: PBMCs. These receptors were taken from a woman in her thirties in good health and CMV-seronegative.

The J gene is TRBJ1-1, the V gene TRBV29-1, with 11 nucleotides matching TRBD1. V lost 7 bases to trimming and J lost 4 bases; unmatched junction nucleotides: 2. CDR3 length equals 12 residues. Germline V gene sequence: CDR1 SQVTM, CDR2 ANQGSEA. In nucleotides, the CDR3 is TGCAGCGCTGGGACAGGGGGCACTGAAGCTTTCTTT. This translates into CSAGTGGTEAFF.

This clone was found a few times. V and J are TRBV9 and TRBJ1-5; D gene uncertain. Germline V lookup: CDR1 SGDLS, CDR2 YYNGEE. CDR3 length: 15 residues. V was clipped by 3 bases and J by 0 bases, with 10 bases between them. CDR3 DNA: TGTGCCAGCAGCGCAGGTACTTATAGCAATCAGCCCCAGCATTTT. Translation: CASSAGTYSNQPQHF. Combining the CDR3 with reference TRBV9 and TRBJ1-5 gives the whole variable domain DSGVTQTPKHLITATGQRVTLRCSPRSGDLSVYWYQQSLDQGLQFLIQYYNGEERAKGNILERFSAQQFPDLHSELNLSSLELGDSALYFCASSAGTYSNQPQHFGDGTRLSIL.

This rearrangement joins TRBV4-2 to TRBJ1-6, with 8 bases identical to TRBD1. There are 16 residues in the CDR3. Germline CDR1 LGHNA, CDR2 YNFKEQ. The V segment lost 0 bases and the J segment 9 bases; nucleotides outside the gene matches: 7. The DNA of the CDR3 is TGTGCCAGCAGCCAAGAGCCCAGGGGGCGAAGTTCACCCCTCCACTTT. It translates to CASSQEPRGRSSPLHF.

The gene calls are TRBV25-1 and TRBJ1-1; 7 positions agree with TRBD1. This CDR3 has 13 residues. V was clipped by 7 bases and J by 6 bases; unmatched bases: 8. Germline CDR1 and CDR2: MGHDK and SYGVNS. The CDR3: CASTIQGRSEAFF. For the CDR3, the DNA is TGTGCCAGCACCATACAGGGGAGGTCTGAAGCTTTCTTT.

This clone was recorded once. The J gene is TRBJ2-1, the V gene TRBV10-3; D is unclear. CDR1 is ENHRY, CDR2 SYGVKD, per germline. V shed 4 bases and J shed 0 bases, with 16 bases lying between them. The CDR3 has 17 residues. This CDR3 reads CAISGPSSADSYNEQFF. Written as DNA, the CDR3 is TGTGCCATCAGTGGGCCGTCATCGGCGGACTCCTACAATGAGCAGTTCTTC.

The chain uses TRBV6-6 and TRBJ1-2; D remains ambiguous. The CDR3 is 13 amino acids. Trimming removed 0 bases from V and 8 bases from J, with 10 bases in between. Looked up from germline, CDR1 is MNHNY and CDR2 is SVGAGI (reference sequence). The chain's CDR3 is CASSYSGVGGYTF. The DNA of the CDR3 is TGTGCCAGCAGTTACTCCGGAGTAGGAGGCTACACCTTC.

The CDR3 loop is CASSPLAGGPSETQYF. CDR3 bases: TGTGCCAGCAGTCCGTTGGCGGGAGGGCCCTCGGAGACCCAGTACTTC. The chain is built from TRBV27 and TRBJ2-5, with 9 nucleotides matching TRBD2. In germline, CDR1 is MNHEY, CDR2 SMNVEV (reference sequence). V was pared by 5 bases and J by 5 bases, with 12 bases of the junction left unmatched. CDR3 length equals 16 residues.

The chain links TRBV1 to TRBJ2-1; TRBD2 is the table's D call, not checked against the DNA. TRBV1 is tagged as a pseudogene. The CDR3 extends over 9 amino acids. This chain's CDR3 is CTSSQDMFF. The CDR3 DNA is TGCACCAGCAGCCAAGATATGTTCTTC.

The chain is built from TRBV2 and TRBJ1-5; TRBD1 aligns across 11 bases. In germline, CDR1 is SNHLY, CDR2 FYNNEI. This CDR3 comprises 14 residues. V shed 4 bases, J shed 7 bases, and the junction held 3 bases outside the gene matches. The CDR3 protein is CASSVRTGGQPQHF. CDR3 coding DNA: TGTGCCAGCAGTGTGCGGACAGGGGGCCAGCCCCAGCATTTT.

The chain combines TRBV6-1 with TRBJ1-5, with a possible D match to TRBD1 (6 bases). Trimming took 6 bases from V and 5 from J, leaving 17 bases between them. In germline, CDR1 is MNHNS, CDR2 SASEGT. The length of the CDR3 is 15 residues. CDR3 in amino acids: CASSNKQGWDQPQHF. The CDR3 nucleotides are TGTGCCAGCAGCAACAAACAGGGTTGGGATCAGCCCCAGCATTTT.

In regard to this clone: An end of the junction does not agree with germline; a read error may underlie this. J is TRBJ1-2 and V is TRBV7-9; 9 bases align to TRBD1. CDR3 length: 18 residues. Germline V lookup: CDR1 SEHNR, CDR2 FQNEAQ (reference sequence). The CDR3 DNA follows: TGTTCCAGCAGCTTTACAGGGGGCGATTCCCGCGACTTCTATGGCTACACCTTC. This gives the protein CSSSFTGGDSRDFYGYTF.

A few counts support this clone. The CDR3 DNA sequence: TGTGCCAGTAGTATAGATACGGGGGGCTGGGATCAGCCCCAGCATTTT. The encoded protein is CASSIDTGGWDQPQHF. The chain carries TRBV19 and TRBJ1-5; possibly TRBD1 for D (6 bases). Between the trimmed V and J ends, which lost 0 bases and 5 bases, there was a span of 14 bases. The CDR3 is made up of 16 amino acids. Per germline, CDR1 LNHDA and CDR2 SQIVND (reference sequence). Variable domain in full (rest from reference TRBV19 and TRBJ1-5): DGGITQSPKYLFRKEGQNVTLSCEQNLNHDAMYWYRQDPGQGLRLIYYSQIVNDFQKGDIAEGYSVSREKKESFPLTVTSAQKNPTAFYLCASSIDTGGWDQPQHFGDGTRLSIL.

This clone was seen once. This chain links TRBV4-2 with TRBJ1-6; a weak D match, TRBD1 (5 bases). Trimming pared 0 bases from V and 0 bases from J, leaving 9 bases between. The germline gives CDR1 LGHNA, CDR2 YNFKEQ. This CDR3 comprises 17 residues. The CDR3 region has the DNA TGTGCCAGCAGCCAAGAGCGGGGGAGCTCCTATAATTCACCCCTCCACTTT. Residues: CASSQERGSSYNSPLHF.

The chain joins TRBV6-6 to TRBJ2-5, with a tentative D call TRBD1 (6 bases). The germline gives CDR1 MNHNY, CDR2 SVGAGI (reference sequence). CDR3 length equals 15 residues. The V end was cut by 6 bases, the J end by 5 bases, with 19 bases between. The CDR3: CASRAAGVRGETQYF. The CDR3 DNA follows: TGTGCCAGCAGGGCAGCAGGGGTAAGGGGGGAGACCCAGTACTTC.

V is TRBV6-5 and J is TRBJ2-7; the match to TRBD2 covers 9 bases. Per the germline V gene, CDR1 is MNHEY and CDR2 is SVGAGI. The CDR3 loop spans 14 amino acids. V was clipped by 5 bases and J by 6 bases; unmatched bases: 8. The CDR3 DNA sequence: TGTGCCAGCAGTACCAGCGGGAGGCTGTCCGAGCAGTACTTC. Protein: CASSTSGRLSEQYF.

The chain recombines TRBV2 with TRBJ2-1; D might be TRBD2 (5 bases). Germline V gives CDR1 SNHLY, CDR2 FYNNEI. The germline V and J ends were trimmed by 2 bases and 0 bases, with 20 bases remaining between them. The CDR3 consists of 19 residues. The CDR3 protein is CASSEIRAGSASSYNEQFF. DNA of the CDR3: TGTGCCAGCAGTGAAATCCGGGCGGGTAGCGCGAGCTCCTACAATGAGCAGTTCTTC.

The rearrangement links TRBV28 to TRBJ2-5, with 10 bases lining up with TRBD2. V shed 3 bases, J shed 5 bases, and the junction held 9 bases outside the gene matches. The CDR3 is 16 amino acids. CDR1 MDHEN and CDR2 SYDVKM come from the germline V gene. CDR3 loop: CASSFGLAEVMETQYF. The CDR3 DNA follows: TGTGCCAGCAGTTTCGGACTAGCGGAGGTGATGGAGACCCAGTACTTC. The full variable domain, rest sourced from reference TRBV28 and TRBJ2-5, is DVKVTQSSRYLVKRTGEKVFLECVQDMDHENMFWYRQDPGLGLRLIYFSYDVKMKEKGDIPEGYSVSREKKERFSLILESASTNQTSMYLCASSFGLAEVMETQYFGPGTRLLVL.

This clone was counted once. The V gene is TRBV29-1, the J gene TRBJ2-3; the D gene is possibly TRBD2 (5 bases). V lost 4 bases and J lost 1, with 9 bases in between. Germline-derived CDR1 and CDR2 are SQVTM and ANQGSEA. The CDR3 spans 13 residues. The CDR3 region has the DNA TGCAGCGTTGCCCCCGGGGGCACAGATACGCAGTATTTT. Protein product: CSVAPGGTDTQYF.

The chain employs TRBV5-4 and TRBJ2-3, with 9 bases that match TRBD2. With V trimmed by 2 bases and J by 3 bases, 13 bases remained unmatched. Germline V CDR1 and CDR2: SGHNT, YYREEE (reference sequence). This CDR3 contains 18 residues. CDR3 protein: CASSFKRRSSGSTDTQYF. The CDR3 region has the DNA TGTGCCAGCAGCTTTAAACGGCGGAGTAGCGGGAGTACAGATACGCAGTATTTT. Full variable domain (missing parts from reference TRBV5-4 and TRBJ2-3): ETGVTQSPTHLIKTRGQQVTLRCSSQSGHNTVSWYQQALGQGPQFIFQYYREEENGRGNFPPRFSGLQFPNYSSELNVNALELDDSALYLCASSFKRRSSGSTDTQYFGPGTRLTVL.

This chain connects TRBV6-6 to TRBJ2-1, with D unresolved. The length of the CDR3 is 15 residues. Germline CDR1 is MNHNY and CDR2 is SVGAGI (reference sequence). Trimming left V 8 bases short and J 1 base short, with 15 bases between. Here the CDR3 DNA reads TGTGCCAGCCGAGGCAGCAGCATTTCCTACAATGAGCAGTTCTTC. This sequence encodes CASRGSSISYNEQFF.

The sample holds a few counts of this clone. In DNA form, the CDR3 reads TGTGCCAGCAGCCAAGAGGAGTTTAGCAATCAGCCCCAGCATTTT. This codes for CASSQEEFSNQPQHF. J is TRBJ1-5 and V is TRBV4-2; D gene ambiguous. This CDR3 is built from 15 residues. Per the germline V gene, CDR1 is LGHNA and CDR2 is YNFKEQ. Deletions cut 0 bases from V and 0 bases from J, with 6 bases between.

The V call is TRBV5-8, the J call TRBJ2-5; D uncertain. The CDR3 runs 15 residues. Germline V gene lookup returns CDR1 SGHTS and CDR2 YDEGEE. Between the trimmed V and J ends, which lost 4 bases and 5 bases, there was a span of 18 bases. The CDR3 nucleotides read TGTGCCAGCAGCGCGACTCTCCGGGTATGGGAGACCCAGTACTTC. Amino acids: CASSATLRVWETQYF.

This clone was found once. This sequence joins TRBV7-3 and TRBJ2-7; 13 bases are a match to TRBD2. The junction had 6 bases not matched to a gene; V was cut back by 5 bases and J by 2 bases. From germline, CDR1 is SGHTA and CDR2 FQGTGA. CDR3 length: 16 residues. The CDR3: CASSQGTSGKTYEQYF. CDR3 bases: TGTGCCAGCAGCCAGGGGACTAGCGGGAAGACCTACGAGCAGTACTTC.

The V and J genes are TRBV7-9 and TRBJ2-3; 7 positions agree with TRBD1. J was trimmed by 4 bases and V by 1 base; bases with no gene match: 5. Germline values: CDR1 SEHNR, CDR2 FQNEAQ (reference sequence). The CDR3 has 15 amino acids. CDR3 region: CASSLGTGLADTQYF. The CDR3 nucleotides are TGTGCCAGCAGCTTAGGGACAGGTCTAGCAGATACGCAGTATTTT.

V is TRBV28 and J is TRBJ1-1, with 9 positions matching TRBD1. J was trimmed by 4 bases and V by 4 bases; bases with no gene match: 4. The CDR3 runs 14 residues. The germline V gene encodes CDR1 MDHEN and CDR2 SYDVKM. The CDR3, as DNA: TGTGCCAGCAGTTGGGGGACAGGGTCCACTGAAGCTTTCTTT. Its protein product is CASSWGTGSTEAFF.

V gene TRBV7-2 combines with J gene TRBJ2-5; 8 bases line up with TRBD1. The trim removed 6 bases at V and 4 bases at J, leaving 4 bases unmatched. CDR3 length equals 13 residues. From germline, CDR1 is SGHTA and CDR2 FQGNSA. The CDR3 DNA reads TGTGCCAGCAGAACAACAGGGGGAGAGACCCAGTACTTC. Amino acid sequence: CASRTTGGETQYF.

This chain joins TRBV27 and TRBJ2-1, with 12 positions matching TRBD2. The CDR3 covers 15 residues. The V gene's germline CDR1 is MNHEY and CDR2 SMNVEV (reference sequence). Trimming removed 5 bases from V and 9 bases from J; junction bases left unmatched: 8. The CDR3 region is CASSLAGGLGSEQFF. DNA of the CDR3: TGTGCCAGCAGTCTAGCGGGAGGGCTAGGTAGTGAGCAGTTCTTC.

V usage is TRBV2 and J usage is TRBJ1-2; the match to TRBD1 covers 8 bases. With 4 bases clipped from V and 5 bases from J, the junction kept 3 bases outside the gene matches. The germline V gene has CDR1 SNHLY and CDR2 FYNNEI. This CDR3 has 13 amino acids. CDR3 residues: CASSADRVYGYTF. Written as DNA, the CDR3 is TGTGCCAGCAGTGCGGACAGGGTTTATGGCTACACCTTC.

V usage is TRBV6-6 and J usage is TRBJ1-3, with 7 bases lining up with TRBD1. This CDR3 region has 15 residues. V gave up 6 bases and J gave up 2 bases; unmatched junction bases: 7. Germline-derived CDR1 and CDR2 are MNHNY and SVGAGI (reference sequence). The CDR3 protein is CASRTQGVPGNTIYF. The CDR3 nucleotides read TGTGCCAGCAGGACCCAGGGGGTCCCTGGAAACACCATATATTTT.